Listed below are T cell receptor beta chains from one sample, sequenced in a study of blood T cell repertoires in COVID-19. This table comes from immunoSEQ multiplex PCR, and its TCRdb copy is limited to in-frame clones, with some not included. The sample carries about 91,000 clones, about 75% recorded once. The sample was peripheral blood. Source of these receptors: a woman aged 80 or older with acute or convalescent COVID-19. The CDR3 runs from the conserved cysteine through the conserved F or W. D genes are given only for firm matches. Clone size is stated in some rows and not others, as once, few, many or a class when expanded.

DNA: TGTGCCAGCATCACAGGACCTAGCAATCAGCCCCAGCATTTT
CDR3: CASITGPSNQPQHF
V: TRBV6-5
J: TRBJ1-5
size: .
D: .

DNA: TGTGCCATCAGCGCCACAGGGGGTACTGAAGCTTTCTTT
CDR3: CAISATGGTEAFF
V: TRBV10-3
J: TRBJ1-1
size: .
D: TRBD1

DNA: TGTGCCAGCTCACCAATTGGGGCCCAACAAAATACGCAGTATTTT
CDR3: CASSPIGAQQNTQYF
V: TRBV18
J: TRBJ2-3
size: .
D: .

DNA: TGTGCCAGCATCCCCCCCGGGACAGGATATTCTGAAGCTTTCTTT
CDR3: CASIPPGTGYSEAFF
V: TRBV6-5
J: TRBJ1-1
size: .
D: TRBD1

DNA: TGTGCCAGTAGTATCTTGACAGGGACTAGCACAGATACGCAGTATTTT
CDR3: CASSILTGTSTDTQYF
V: TRBV19
J: TRBJ2-3
size: once
D: .

DNA: TGTGCCAGCGGACTAGCGGATTTTACCGGGGAGCTGTTTTTT
CDR3: CASGLADFTGELFF
V: TRBV10-3
J: TRBJ2-2
size: .
D: TRBD2

DNA: TGTGCCAGCGGACTCCTCCAAGAGACCCAGTACTTC
CDR3: CASGLLQETQYF
V: TRBV12-3/TRBV12-4
J: TRBJ2-5
size: few
D: .

DNA: TGTGCCAGCAGCTCACACAGGGCCGGGGAGCTGTTTTTT
CDR3: CASSSHRAGELFF
V: TRBV7-2
J: TRBJ2-2
size: .
D: .

DNA: TGTGCTAGTGGCTCAGGGGGGCTCTCCTACAATGAGCAGTTCTTC
CDR3: CASGSGGLSYNEQFF
V: TRBV12-5
J: TRBJ2-1
size: .
D: .

DNA: TGTGCCAGCAGCTTTATAGCCACAGGGATCGGGGAGCTGTTTTTT
CDR3: CASSFIATGIGELFF
V: TRBV7-3
J: TRBJ2-2
size: once
D: .

DNA: TGTGCCAGCAGCTTAAAGGGGGGGGAACTAACAGCTTTCTTT
CDR3: CASSLKGGELTAFF
V: TRBV7-2
J: TRBJ1-1
size: many
D: .

DNA: TGTGCCAGAAGAGCCCCCGCACAGGTTACCCCTGATTTT
CDR3: CARRAPAQVTPDF
V: TRBV7-5
J: TRBJ1-5
size: .
D: .

DNA: TGTGCCAGCAGTGAGCACACAAGTAGCAATCAGCCCCAGCATTTT
CDR3: CASSEHTSSNQPQHF
V: TRBV2
J: TRBJ1-5
size: once
D: .

DNA: TGTGCCAGCAGCGAACCTACAGGGACCCTAAACAATGAGCAGTTCTTC
CDR3: CASSEPTGTLNNEQFF
V: TRBV7-9
J: TRBJ2-1
size: .
D: .

DNA: TGTGCCAGCTCACCCTCCTTCGGACTCCGCGAGCAGTACTTC
CDR3: CASSPSFGLREQYF
V: TRBV18
J: TRBJ2-7
size: .
D: .

DNA: TGTGCCAGCAGCTTCGGGACTCTTAGCACAGATACGCAGTATTTT
CDR3: CASSFGTLSTDTQYF
V: TRBV13
J: TRBJ2-3
size: .
D: .

DNA: TGCGCCAGCAGCCTGGACAGGGAGAAACAGCCCCAGCATTTT
CDR3: CASSLDREKQPQHF
V: TRBV5-1
J: TRBJ1-5
size: .
D: TRBD1

DNA: TGTGCCAGTAGTATATATGTGACAGCCTGGAGGAACACTGAAGCTTTCTTT
CDR3: CASSIYVTAWRNTEAFF
V: TRBV19
J: TRBJ1-1
size: .
D: .

DNA: TGTGCCAGCAGTGATAAAGGACAGGGGTCTGGGGAGACCCAGTACTTC
CDR3: CASSDKGQGSGETQYF
V: TRBV2
J: TRBJ2-5
size: .
D: TRBD1

DNA: TGTGCCAGCAGCCTAAACGCCCGACAGGGAGGATATGGCTACACCTTC
CDR3: CASSLNARQGGYGYTF
V: TRBV7-2
J: TRBJ1-2
size: .
D: TRBD1

DNA: TGTGCCAGCAGCCTCCGGGACAGGGAGGTCTATGGCTACACCTTC
CDR3: CASSLRDREVYGYTF
V: TRBV5-4
J: TRBJ1-2
size: .
D: TRBD1

DNA: TGTGCCTGGAGTACTACTAGCGTCGAAGAGACCCAGTACTTC
CDR3: CAWSTTSVEETQYF
V: TRBV30
J: TRBJ2-5
size: few
D: TRBD2

DNA: TGTGCCAGCAGCCCGACGACAGGGTCACTTCTTTCTGGTGAGCAGTTCTTC
CDR3: CASSPTTGSLLSGEQFF
V: TRBV9
J: TRBJ2-1
size: .
D: TRBD1

DNA: TGTGCCAGCAGCTTAACTAGCGGGAGTGTGGAGCAGTTCTTC
CDR3: CASSLTSGSVEQFF
V: TRBV7-3
J: TRBJ2-1
size: .
D: TRBD2

DNA: TGCGCCAGCAGCTTGGTTCTAGCGGGAGAGTACGAGCAGTACTTC
CDR3: CASSLVLAGEYEQYF
V: TRBV5-1
J: TRBJ2-7
size: .
D: TRBD2

DNA: TGTGCCAGCAGTTCCCGGGGTAGCGGACACACAGATACGCAGTATTTT
CDR3: CASSSRGSGHTDTQYF
V: TRBV27
J: TRBJ2-3
size: few
D: .

DNA: TGTGCCAGCAGCTTGGAAGACAGGAGGATCTATGGCTACACCTTC
CDR3: CASSLEDRRIYGYTF
V: TRBV5-5
J: TRBJ1-2
size: .
D: .

DNA: TGCGCCAGCAGCTTCACCGCCTTATTGACAGGGGGCGAGCAGTACTTC
CDR3: CASSFTALLTGGEQYF
V: TRBV5-1
J: TRBJ2-7
size: .
D: TRBD1

DNA: TGCGCCAGCAGCCAAGTCCCTGGACTAGCGCTTTACGAGCAGTACTTC
CDR3: CASSQVPGLALYEQYF
V: TRBV4-3
J: TRBJ2-7
size: .
D: TRBD2

DNA: TGTGCCAGCAGCACCCCGGGACAGCGCAACACTGAAGCTTTCTTT
CDR3: CASSTPGQRNTEAFF
V: TRBV7-2
J: TRBJ1-1
size: .
D: TRBD1

DNA: TGTGCCATCAGTGAAGGACAGGGGAATTCACCCCTCCACTTT
CDR3: CAISEGQGNSPLHF
V: TRBV10-3
J: TRBJ1-6
size: .
D: TRBD1

DNA: TGTGCCAGCAGTTACTCCGGGTCTAGCGGGAGGTGGGAGCAGTACTTC
CDR3: CASSYSGSSGRWEQYF
V: TRBV6-5
J: TRBJ2-7
size: once
D: TRBD2

DNA: TGTGCCAGCAGTTTATCCCCGTCTGGGGCCAACGTCCTGACTTTC
CDR3: CASSLSPSGANVLTF
V: TRBV27
J: TRBJ2-6
size: .
D: .

DNA: TGTGCCAGCAGCCCGGGACTAGCCGGCAATGAGCAGTTCTTC
CDR3: CASSPGLAGNEQFF
V: TRBV21-1
J: TRBJ2-1
size: .
D: .

DNA: TGTGCCAGCAGCTTGGTTCGCGAGCAGTACTTC
CDR3: CASSLVREQYF
V: TRBV5-8
J: TRBJ2-7
size: .
D: .

DNA: TGTGCCAGCACTCCGCGGGAGTCCCTCTACGAGCAGTACTTC
CDR3: CASTPRESLYEQYF
V: TRBV7-2
J: TRBJ2-7
size: .
D: TRBD2

DNA: TGCGCCAGCAGTCCCGTAATGGACTTCCGCGGGGAGCTGTTTTTT
CDR3: CASSPVMDFRGELFF
V: TRBV23-1
J: TRBJ2-2
size: .
D: .

DNA: TGTGCCAGTAGTCCCGGGACAGGAGTGAGTCTCCTCTATGGCTACACCTTC
CDR3: CASSPGTGVSLLYGYTF
V: TRBV19
J: TRBJ1-2
size: .
D: TRBD1

DNA: TGTGCCAGCAGCTATGAGGACGGGGGGGTTTTT
CDR3: CASSYEDGGVF
V: TRBV9
J: TRBJ1-1
size: .
D: .

DNA: TGCGCCAGCAGCCCGGGGGACAGGGAGATGAATGAGCAGTTCTTC
CDR3: CASSPGDREMNEQFF
V: TRBV4-1
J: TRBJ2-1
size: .
D: TRBD1

DNA: TGTGCCAGCAGCTTAGGTAGCGGGGGGGCGTACGAGCAGTACTTC
CDR3: CASSLGSGGAYEQYF
V: TRBV13
J: TRBJ2-7
size: .
D: TRBD2

DNA: TGTGCCAGTACCCCCCTCGGGGGGCAGGGTCAGGGCTACACCTTC
CDR3: CASTPLGGQGQGYTF
V: TRBV19
J: TRBJ1-2
size: .
D: .